This TCR beta chain derives from a study of shared clonotypes between healthy human individuals. Study-level points and caveats: The represented genetic and exposure-history diversity was limited by the small number of donors. The study sampled only blood, and tissue repertoires likely differ.

With respect to this clone: The antigen remains unidentified.

Positively selected for CCR7, the CD45RO-negative cells used as naive CD8 cells excluded terminally differentiated effector memory CD45RA+ cells. Using immunoSEQ multiplex PCR, the repertoire was profiled, and TCRdb retains in-frame clones only, with some absent. This sample has about 820,000 clones, with more than 85% found just once. The CDR3 totals 14 residues. The V end was cut by 0 bases, the J end by 4 bases, with 8 bases between. Germline CDR1 SGDLS, CDR2 YYNGEE. The rearrangement links TRBV9 to TRBJ1-3; D gene uncertain. The sequencing sample was made of naive CD8+ T cells sorted from blood. The receptor was isolated from a man aged 30 to 45 in good health. CDR3 nucleotides: TGTGCCAGCAGCGTAGGGGATTTCGGAAACACCATATATTTT. This gives the protein CASSVGDFGNTIYF.